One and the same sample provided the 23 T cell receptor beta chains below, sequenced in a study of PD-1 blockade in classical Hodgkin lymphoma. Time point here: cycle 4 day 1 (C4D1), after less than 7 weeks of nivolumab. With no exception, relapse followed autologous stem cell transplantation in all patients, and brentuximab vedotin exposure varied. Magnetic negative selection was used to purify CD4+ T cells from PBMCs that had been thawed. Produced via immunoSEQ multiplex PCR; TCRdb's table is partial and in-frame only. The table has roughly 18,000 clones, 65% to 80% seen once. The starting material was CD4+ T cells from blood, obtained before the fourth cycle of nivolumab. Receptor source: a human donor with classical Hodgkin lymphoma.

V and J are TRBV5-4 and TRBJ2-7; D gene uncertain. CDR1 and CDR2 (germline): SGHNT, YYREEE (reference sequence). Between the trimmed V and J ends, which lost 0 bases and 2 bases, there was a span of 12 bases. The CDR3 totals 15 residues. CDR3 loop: CASSLEAASPYEQYF. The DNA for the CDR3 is TGTGCCAGCAGCTTGGAGGCAGCCTCGCCCTACGAGCAGTACTTC.

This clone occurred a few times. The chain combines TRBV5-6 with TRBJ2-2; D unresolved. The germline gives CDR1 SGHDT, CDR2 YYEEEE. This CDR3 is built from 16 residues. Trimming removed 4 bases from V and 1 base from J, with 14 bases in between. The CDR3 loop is CASSPRIGLNTGELFF. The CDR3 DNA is TGTGCCAGCAGCCCAAGGATAGGGTTGAACACCGGGGAGCTGTTTTTT.

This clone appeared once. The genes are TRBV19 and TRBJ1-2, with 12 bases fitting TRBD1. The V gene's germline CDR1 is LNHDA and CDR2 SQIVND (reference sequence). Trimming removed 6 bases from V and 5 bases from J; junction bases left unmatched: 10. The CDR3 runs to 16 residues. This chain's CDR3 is CASRDQGTGGGYGYTF. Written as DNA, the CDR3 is TGTGCCAGTAGGGACCAAGGGACAGGGGGCGGTTATGGCTACACCTTC. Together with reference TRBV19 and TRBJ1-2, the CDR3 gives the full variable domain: DGGITQSPKYLFRKEGQNVTLSCEQNLNHDAMYWYRQDPGQGLRLIYYSQIVNDFQKGDIAEGYSVSREKKESFPLTVTSAQKNPTAFYLCASRDQGTGGGYGYTFGSGTRLTVV.

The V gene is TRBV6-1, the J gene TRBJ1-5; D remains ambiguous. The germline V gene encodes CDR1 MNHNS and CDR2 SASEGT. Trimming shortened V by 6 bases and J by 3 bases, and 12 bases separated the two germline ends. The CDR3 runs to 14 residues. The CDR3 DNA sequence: TGTGCCAGCAGACGCACCGAATTCAATCAGCCCCAGCATTTT. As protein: CASRRTEFNQPQHF.

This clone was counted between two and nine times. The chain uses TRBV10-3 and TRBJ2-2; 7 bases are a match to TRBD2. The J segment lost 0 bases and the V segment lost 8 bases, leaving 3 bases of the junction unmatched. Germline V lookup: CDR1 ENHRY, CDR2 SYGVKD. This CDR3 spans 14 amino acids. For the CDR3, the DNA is TGTGCCATCGGGGGGGTCTCGAACACCGGGGAGCTGTTTTTT. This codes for CAIGGVSNTGELFF.

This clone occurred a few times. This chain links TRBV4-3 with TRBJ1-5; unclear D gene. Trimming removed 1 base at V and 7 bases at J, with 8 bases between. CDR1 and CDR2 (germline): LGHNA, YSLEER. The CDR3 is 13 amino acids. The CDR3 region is CASSQGQGQPQHF. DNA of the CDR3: TGCGCCAGCAGCCAAGGTCAAGGCCAGCCCCAGCATTTT.

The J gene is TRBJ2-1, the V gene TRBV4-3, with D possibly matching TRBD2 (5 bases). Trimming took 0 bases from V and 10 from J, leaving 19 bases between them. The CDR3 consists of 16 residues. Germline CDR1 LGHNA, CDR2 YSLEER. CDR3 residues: CASSQDRMLASGEQFF. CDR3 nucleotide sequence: TGCGCCAGCAGCCAAGATCGAATGCTGGCGTCGGGGGAGCAGTTCTTC.

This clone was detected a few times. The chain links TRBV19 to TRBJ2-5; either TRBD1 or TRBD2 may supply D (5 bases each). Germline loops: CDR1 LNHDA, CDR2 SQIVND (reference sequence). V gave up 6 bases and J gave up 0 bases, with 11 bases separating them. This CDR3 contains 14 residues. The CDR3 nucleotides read TGTGCCAGTAGGTCCAGGGAGTACCAAGAGACCCAGTACTTC. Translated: CASRSREYQETQYF.

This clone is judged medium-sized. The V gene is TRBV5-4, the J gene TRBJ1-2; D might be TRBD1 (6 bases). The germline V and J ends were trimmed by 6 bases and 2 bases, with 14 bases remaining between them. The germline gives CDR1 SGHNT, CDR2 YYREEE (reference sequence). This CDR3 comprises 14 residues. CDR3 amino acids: CASTPGHKNYGYTF. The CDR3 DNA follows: TGTGCCAGCACGCCGGGACACAAAAACTATGGCTACACCTTC. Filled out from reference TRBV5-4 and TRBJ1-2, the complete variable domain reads ETGVTQSPTHLIKTRGQQVTLRCSSQSGHNTVSWYQQALGQGPQFIFQYYREEENGRGNFPPRFSGLQFPNYSSELNVNALELDDSALYLCASTPGHKNYGYTFGSGTRLTVV.

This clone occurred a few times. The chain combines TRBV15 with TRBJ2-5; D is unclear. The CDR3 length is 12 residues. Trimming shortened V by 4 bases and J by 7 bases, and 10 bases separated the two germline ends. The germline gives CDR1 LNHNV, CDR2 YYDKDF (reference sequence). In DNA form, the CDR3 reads TGTGCCACCAGCACAGAGACTGGGACCCAGTACTTC. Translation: CATSTETGTQYF.

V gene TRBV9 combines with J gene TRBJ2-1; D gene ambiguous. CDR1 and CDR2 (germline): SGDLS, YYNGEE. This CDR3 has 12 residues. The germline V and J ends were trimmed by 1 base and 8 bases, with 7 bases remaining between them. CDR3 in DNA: TGTGCCAGCAGCGTAAGGTACCATGAGCAGTTCTTC. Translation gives CASSVRYHEQFF.

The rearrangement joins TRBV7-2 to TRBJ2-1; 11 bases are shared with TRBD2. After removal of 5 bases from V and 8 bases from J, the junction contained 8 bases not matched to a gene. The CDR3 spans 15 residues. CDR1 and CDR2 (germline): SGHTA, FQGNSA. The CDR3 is CASSPTSGKLHEQFF. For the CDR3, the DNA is TGTGCCAGCAGCCCGACTAGCGGGAAACTCCATGAGCAGTTCTTC.

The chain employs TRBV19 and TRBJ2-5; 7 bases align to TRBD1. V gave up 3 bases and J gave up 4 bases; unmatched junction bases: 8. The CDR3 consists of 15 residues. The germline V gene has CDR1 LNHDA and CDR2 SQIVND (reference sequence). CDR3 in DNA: TGTGCCAGTAGTATTTCCCGGACAGGAAGAGAGACCCAGTACTTC. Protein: CASSISRTGRETQYF.

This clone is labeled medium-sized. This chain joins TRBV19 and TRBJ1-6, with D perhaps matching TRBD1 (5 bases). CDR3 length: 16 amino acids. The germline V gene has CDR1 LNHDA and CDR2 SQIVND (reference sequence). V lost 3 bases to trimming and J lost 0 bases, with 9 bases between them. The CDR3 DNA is TGTGCCAGTAGTATGGGGGGGAGCTCCTATAATTCACCCCTCCACTTT. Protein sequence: CASSMGGSSYNSPLHF.

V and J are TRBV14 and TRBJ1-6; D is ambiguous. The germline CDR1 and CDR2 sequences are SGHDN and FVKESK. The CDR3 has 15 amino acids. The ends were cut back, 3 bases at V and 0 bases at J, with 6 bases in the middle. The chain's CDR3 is CASSQGYSYNSPLHF. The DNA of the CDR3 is TGTGCCAGCAGCCAGGGGTACTCCTATAATTCACCCCTCCACTTT.

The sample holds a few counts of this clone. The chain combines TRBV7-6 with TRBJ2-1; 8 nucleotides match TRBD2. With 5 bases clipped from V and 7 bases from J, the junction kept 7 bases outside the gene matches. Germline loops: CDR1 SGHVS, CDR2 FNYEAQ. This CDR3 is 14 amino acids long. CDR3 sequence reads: CASSTGLVRNEQFF. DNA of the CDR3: TGTGCCAGCAGCACGGGACTAGTGCGAAATGAGCAGTTCTTC.

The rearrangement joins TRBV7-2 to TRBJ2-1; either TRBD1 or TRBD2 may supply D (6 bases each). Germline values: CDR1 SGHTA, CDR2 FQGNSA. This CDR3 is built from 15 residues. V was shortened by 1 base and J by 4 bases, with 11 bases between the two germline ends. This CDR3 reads CASSLDGGRYNEQFF. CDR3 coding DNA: TGTGCCAGCAGCTTAGATGGGGGGCGGTACAATGAGCAGTTCTTC. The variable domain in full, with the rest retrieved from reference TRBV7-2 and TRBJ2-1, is GAGVSQSPSNKVTEKGKDVELRCDPISGHTALYWYRQSLGQGLEFLIYFQGNSAPDKSGLPSDRFSAERTGGSVSTLTIQRTQQEDSAVYLCASSLDGGRYNEQFFGPGTRLTVL.

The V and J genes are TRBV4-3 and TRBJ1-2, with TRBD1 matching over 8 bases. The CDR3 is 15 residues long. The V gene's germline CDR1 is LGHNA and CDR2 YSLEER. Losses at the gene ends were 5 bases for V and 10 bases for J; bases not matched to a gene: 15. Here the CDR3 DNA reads TGCGCCAGCAGCAGGGGGACAGGCATAACTATGGACTACACCTTC. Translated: CASSRGTGITMDYTF.

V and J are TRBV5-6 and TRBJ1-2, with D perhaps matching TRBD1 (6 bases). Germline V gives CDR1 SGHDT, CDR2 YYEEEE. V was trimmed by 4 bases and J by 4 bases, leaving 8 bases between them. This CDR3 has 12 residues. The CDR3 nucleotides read TGTGCCAGCAGCGCGGACAGCTATGGCTACACCTTC. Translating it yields CASSADSYGYTF.

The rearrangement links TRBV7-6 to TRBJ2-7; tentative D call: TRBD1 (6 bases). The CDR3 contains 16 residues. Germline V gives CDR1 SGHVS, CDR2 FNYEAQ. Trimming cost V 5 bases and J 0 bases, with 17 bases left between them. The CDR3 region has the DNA TGTGCCAGCAGCGGGAATAGGGCAGGGGACTCCTACGAGCAGTACTTC. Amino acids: CASSGNRAGDSYEQYF.

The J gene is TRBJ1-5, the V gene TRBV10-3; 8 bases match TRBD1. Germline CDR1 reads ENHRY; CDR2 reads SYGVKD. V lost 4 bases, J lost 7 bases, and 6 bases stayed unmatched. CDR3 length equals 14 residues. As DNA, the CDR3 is TGTGCCATCAGTGGGACAGGGAGGGGACAGCCCCAGCATTTT. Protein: CAISGTGRGQPQHF.

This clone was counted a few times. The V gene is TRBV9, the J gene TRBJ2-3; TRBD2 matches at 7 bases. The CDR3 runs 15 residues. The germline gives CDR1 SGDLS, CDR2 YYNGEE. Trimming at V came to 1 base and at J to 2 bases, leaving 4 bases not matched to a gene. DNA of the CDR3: TGTGCCAGCAGCGTAAGCGGGGATATCACAGATACGCAGTATTTT. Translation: CASSVSGDITDTQYF. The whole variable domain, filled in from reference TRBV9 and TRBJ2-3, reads DSGVTQTPKHLITATGQRVTLRCSPRSGDLSVYWYQQSLDQGLQFLIQYYNGEERAKGNILERFSAQQFPDLHSELNLSSLELGDSALYFCASSVSGDITDTQYFGPGTRLTVL.

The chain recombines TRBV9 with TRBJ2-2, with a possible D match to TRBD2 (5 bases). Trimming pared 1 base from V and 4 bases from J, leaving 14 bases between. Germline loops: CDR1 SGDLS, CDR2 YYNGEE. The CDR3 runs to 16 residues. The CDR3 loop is CASSVQVGVSTGELFF. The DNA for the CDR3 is TGTGCCAGCAGCGTACAGGTGGGAGTAAGCACCGGGGAGCTGTTTTTT.